The following is a TCR beta chain sequence with its context. Its matching antigen is unknown. This record comes from a study of OX40 agonist ivuxolimab in advanced cancers. V was shortened by 6 bases and J by 4 bases, with 10 bases between the two germline ends. The CDR3 has 13 residues. From germline, CDR1 is MDHEN and CDR2 SYDVKM. Findings of the study overall: In the 0.1-3.0 mg/kg groups, partial responders showed among the lowest expansion.

Method: immunoSEQ multiplex PCR; TCRdb's copy keeps in-frame clones and lacks some. The data contain about 74,000 clones, almost 85% of them seen just once; the ten biggest clones take up less than 2.5%. Sequences were derived from CD4+ or CD8+ T cells sorted from blood, sampled in a trial of the OX40 agonist ivuxolimab. This rearrangement joins TRBV28 to TRBJ1-5; D is unclear. This sequence was found in an adult with an advanced solid tumor such as melanoma, head and neck, liver or kidney cancer. The CDR3 protein is CASSRWGNQPQHF. For the CDR3, the DNA is TGTGCCAGCAGCCGATGGGGTAATCAGCCCCAGCATTTT.